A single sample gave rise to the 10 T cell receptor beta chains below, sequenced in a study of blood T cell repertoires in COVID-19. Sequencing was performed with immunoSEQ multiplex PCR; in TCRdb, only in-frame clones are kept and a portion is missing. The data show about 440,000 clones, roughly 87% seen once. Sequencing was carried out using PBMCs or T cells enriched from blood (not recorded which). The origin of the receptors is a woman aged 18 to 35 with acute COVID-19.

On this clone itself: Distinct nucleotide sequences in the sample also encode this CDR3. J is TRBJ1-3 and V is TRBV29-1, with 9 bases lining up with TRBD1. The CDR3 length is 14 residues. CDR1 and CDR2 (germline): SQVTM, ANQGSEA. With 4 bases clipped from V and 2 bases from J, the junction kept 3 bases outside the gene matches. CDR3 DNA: TGCAGCGTTGGCGACAGGGGGACTGGAAACACCATATATTTT. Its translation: CSVGDRGTGNTIYF.

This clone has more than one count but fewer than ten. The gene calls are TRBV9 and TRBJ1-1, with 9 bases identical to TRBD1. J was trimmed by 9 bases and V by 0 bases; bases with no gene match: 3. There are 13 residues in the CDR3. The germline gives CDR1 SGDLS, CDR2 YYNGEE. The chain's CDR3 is CASSVEDRGQAFF. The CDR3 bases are TGTGCCAGCAGCGTAGAGGACAGGGGTCAAGCTTTCTTT.

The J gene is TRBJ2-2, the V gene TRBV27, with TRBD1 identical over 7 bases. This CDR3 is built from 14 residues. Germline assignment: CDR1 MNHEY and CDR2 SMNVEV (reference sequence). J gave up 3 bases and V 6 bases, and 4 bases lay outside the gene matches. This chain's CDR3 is CASRRQGHTGELFF. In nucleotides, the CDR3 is TGTGCCAGCAGGCGACAGGGCCACACCGGGGAGCTGTTTTTT.

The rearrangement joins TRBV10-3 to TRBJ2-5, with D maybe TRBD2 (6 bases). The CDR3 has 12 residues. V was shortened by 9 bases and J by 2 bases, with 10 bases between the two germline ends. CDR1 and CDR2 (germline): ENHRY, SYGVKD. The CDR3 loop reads CAMRGQQETQYF. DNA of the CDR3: TGTGCCATGCGGGGCCAGCAAGAGACCCAGTACTTC.

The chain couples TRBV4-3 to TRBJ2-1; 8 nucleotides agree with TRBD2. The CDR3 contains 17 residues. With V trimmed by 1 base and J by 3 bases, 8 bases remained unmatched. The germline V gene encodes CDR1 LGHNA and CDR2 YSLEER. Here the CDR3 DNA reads TGCGCCAGCAGCCAAGGGACGGGAGGGCCGGGCTACAATGAGCAGTTCTTC. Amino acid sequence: CASSQGTGGPGYNEQFF.

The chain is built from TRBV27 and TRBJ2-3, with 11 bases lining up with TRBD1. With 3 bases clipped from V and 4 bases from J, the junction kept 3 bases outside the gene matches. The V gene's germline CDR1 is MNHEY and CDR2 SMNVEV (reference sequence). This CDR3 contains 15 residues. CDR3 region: CASSFRTGGPDTQYF. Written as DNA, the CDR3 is TGTGCCAGCAGTTTCCGGACAGGGGGCCCAGATACGCAGTATTTT.

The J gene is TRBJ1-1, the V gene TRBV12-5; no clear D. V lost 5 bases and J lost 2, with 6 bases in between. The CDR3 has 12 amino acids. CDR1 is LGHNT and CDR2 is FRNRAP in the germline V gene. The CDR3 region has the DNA TGTGCTAGTGGTCGGGAAAACACTGAAGCTTTCTTT. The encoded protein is CASGRENTEAFF.

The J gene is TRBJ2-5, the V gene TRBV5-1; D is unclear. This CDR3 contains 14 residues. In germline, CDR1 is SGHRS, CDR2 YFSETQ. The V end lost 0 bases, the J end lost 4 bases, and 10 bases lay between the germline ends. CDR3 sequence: CASSLADWRETQYF. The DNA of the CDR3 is TGCGCCAGCAGCTTGGCCGATTGGAGAGAGACCCAGTACTTC.

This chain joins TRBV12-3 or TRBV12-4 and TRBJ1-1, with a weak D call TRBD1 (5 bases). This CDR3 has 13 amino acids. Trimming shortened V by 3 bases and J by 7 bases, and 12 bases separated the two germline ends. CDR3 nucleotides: TGTGCCAGCAGTTTTGAGCAGGGATATGAAGCTTTCTTT. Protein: CASSFEQGYEAFF.

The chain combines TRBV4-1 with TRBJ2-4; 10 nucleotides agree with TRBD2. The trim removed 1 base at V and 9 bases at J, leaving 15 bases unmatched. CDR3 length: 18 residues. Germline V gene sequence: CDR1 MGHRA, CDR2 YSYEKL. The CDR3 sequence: CASSQVPSLAGARSIQYF. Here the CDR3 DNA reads TGCGCCAGCAGCCAAGTTCCTTCGCTAGCGGGAGCCCGTAGCATTCAGTACTTC.